The 2 T cell receptor beta chains given below trace back to one sample, sequenced in a study of T-cell memory formation after mild COVID-19. TCRdb redid the calling of the 5' RACE reads with MiXCR, one entry per CDR3 protein. The data contain 300,000 to 350,000 distinct CDR3 sequences, 10% to 15% of them seen just once; the ten biggest clones take up roughly a fifth. What was sequenced was PBMCs or a T cell subset sorted from them (not recorded which). All receptors derive from a man aged 18 to 35 who had mild COVID-19 (a few samples of this study predate the infection). Cell type and time point are not known.

This clonotype has only a few counts. The rearrangement uses TRBV5-1 and TRBJ1-6; D gene uncertain. Germline V gene sequence: CDR1 SGHRS, CDR2 YFSETQ. V shed 2 bases and J shed 6 bases, with 9 bases lying between them. The CDR3 totals 14 residues. The CDR3 reads CASSLRGSNSPLHF. The DNA of the CDR3 is TGCGCCAGCAGCTTACGGGGTAGTAATTCACCCCTCCACTTT. Full variable domain (rest looked up from reference TRBV5-1 and TRBJ1-6): KAGVTQTPRYLIKTRGQQVTLSCSPISGHRSVSWYQQTPGQGLQFLFEYFSETQRNKGNFPGRFSGRQFSNSRSEMNVSTLELGDSALYLCASSLRGSNSPLHFGNGTRLTVT.

The chain employs TRBV7-9 and TRBJ1-6; no firm D call. The germline V and J ends were trimmed by 1 base and 10 bases, with 8 bases remaining between them. This CDR3 region has 13 residues. The germline gives CDR1 SEHNR, CDR2 FQNEAQ (reference sequence). The CDR3 protein is CASSLGPESPLHF. DNA of the CDR3: TGTGCCAGCAGCTTAGGTCCTGAGTCACCCCTCCACTTT.